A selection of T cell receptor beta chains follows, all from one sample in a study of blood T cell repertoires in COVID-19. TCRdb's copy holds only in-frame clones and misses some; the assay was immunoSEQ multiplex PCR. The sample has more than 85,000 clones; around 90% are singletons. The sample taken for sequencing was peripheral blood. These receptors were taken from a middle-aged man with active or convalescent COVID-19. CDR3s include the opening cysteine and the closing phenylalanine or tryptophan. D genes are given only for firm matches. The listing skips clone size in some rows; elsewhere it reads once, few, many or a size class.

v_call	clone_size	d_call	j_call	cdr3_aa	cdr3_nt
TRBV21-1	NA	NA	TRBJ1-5	CASSKGRIVGRGNQPQHF	NA
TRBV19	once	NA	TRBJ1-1	CASSITGTAGAEAFF	TGTGCCAGTAGTATCACCGGGACGGCGGGGGCTGAAGCTTTCTTT
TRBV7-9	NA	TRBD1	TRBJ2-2	CASSYTGVGTGELFF	TGTGCCAGCAGCTACACAGGGGTTGGGACCGGGGAGCTGTTTTTT
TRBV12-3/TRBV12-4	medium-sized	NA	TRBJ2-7	CASRTTGNEQYF	TGTGCCAGCAGGACCACAGGGAACGAGCAGTACTTC
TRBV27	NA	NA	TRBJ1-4	CASSHGGANEKLFF	TGTGCCAGCAGTCACGGGGGGGCGAATGAAAAACTGTTTTTT
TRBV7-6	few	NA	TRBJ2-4	CASSPGHNKNIQYF	TGTGCCAGCAGCCCGGGACATAACAAAAACATTCAGTACTTC
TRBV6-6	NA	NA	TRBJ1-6	CASSPQRSSYNSPLHF	TGTGCCAGCAGCCCCCAGCGGAGCTCCTATAATTCACCCCTCCACTTT
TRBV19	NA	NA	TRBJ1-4	CASSPRGWENEKLFF	TGTGCCAGTAGTCCTCGGGGGTGGGAGAATGAAAAACTGTTTTTT
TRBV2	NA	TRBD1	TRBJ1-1	CASSGQGQNTEAFF	TGTGCCAGCAGTGGACAGGGACAGAACACTGAAGCTTTCTTT
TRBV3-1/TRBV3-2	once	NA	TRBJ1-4	CASSLGDTGKLFF	TGTGCCAGCAGCCTAGGGGACACAGGGAAACTGTTTTTT
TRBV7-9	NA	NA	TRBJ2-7	CASSLGGQGPGRF	TGTGCCAGCAGCTTGGGAGGACAAGGACCTGGTCGATTC
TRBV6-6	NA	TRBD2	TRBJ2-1	CASSASGGATYNEQFF	TGTGCCAGCAGTGCTAGCGGGGGGGCAACCTACAATGAGCAGTTCTTC
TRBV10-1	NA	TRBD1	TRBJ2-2	CASSEETGDTGELFF	TGCGCCAGCAGTGAGGAGACAGGGGACACCGGGGAGCTGTTTTTT
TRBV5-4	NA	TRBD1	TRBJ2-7	CASSLDRGPYEQYF	TGTGCCAGCAGCTTGGACAGGGGGCCGTACGAGCAGTACTTC
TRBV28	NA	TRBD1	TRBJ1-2	CASRGTGDNYGYTF	TGTGCCAGCAGAGGGACAGGGGATAACTATGGCTACACCTTC
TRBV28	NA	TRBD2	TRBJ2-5	CASSLSSGEGQETQYF	TGTGCCAGCAGTTTATCCAGCGGGGAAGGTCAAGAGACCCAGTACTTC
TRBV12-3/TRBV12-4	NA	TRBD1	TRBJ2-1	CASTPTGKGEQFF	TGTGCCAGCACCCCGACAGGGAAGGGTGAGCAGTTCTTC
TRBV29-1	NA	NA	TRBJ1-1	CSVEETGNPEAFF	TGCAGCGTTGAGGAGACAGGTAATCCTGAAGCTTTCTTT
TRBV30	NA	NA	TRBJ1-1	CAWSVLAGVGTEAFF	TGTGCCTGGAGTGTACTGGCAGGGGTAGGCACTGAAGCTTTCTTT
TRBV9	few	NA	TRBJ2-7	CASSGRDSSYEQYF	TGTGCCAGCAGCGGGCGGGACAGCTCCTACGAGCAGTACTTC
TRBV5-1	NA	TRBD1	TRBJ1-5	CASSEGQGSNQPQHF	TGCGCCAGCAGCGAGGGACAGGGGAGCAATCAGCCCCAGCATTTT
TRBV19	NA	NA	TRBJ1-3	CASRNMKNSGNTIYF	TGTGCCAGTCGTAACATGAAAAACTCTGGAAACACCATATATTTT
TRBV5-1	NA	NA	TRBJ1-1	CASSLQGTTFF	TGCGCCAGCAGCTTGCAGGGTACGACTTTCTTT
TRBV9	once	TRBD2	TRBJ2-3	CASSLGLAGVTDTQYF	TGTGCCAGCAGCCTCGGACTAGCGGGGGTTACAGATACGCAGTATTTT
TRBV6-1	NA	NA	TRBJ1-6	CASSEGVGGLNSPLHF	TGTGCCAGCAGTGAAGGGGTGGGGGGGCTGAATTCACCCCTCCACTTT
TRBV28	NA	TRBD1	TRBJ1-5	CASSFPGQGPYSNQPQHF	TGTGCCAGCAGTTTCCCGGGACAGGGACCTTATAGCAATCAGCCCCAGCATTTT
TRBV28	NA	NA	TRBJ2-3	CASSLLASTDTQYF	TGTGCCAGCAGTTTGCTAGCATCCACAGATACGCAGTATTTT
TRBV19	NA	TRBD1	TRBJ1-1	CASSTGTGGPNTEAFF	TGTGCCAGTAGTACCGGGACAGGGGGACCGAACACTGAAGCTTTCTTT
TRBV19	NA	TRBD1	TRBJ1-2	CASNSRTGNYGYTF	TGTGCCAGTAACTCCAGGACAGGGAACTATGGCTACACCTTC
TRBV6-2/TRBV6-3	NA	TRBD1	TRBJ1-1	CASSTTGYRTEAFF	TGTGCCAGCAGTACGACAGGGTACCGCACTGAAGCTTTCTTT
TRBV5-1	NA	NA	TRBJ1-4	CASSLDYSATVNEKLFF	TGCGCCAGCAGCTTGGATTATTCCGCAACTGTTAATGAAAAACTGTTTTTT
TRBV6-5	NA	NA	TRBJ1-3	CASRPGFSGNTIYF	TGTGCCAGCAGGCCAGGGTTCTCGGGAAACACCATATATTTT
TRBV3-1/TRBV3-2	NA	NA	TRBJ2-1	CASSPERRQQFF	TGTGCCAGCAGCCCCGAGCGGCGCCAGCAGTTCTTC